Listed below are T cell receptor beta chains from one sample, sequenced in a study of STAT3 mutations in large granular lymphocyte leukemia. Repertoires were generated with immunoSEQ multiplex PCR, while TCRdb's copy carries only in-frame clones and drops some. Seen here are over 10,000 clones, 81% observed once, and the top ten hold 51%. The sequenced material came from peripheral blood mononuclear cells. Receptor source: a man between 60 and 70 years old with T-cell large granular lymphocyte leukemia. Some clones in this sample may be carry-over from other donors' samples. CDR3s include the opening cysteine and the closing phenylalanine or tryptophan. A D gene is named only where the DNA matches it firmly.

v_gene	d_gene	j_gene	CDR3aa
TRBV7-9	NA	TRBJ1-1	CASSTRDQVMNTEAFF
TRBV10-3	NA	TRBJ1-3	CAIRPTVSGNTIYF
TRBV5-1	TRBD2	TRBJ2-1	CASSPTSGSVGEQFF
TRBV5-5	TRBD1	TRBJ1-1	CASSLDPGGGEAFF
TRBV27	TRBD1	TRBJ2-2	CASSWDRGFNPNTGELFF
TRBV2	NA	TRBJ2-5	CASSGRRGETQYF
TRBV29-1	NA	TRBJ2-7	CSVEGGVAEQYF
TRBV5-1	TRBD1	TRBJ1-6	CASSLTPPGTDNSPLHF
TRBV28	NA	TRBJ2-4	CASAGGSAGTKNIQYF
TRBV18	NA	TRBJ1-1	CASSPTTEMNTEAFF
TRBV7-6	NA	TRBJ1-1	CASSSQGSTEAFF
TRBV6-1	TRBD2	TRBJ2-7	CASSGFRGRVVYEQYF
TRBV11-1	TRBD2	TRBJ2-7	CASSLGREASSYEQYF
TRBV9	NA	TRBJ2-2	CASSVPTHGGNTGELFF
TRBV19	NA	TRBJ1-1	CASSTRGAGTEAFF
TRBV2	NA	TRBJ2-7	CASSEPFSPYEQYF
TRBV5-1	NA	TRBJ1-1	CASSLGGATVMNTEAFF
TRBV7-6	NA	TRBJ2-7	CASSLGLGSYEQYF
TRBV4-3	NA	TRBJ2-7	CASSQELGQYPLEQYF
TRBV5-5	TRBD1	TRBJ1-2	CASSPVFRDRVRNYGYTF
TRBV25-1	NA	TRBJ2-3	CASSEFGTDTQYF
TRBV7-9	TRBD2	TRBJ2-7	CASSLVTGTSAYEQYF
TRBV28	TRBD1	TRBJ1-3	CASSPTGGRRNTIYF
TRBV5-6	NA	TRBJ1-3	CASSLAAVSGNTIYF
TRBV2	NA	TRBJ2-7	CASGLSYEQYF
TRBV4-3	NA	TRBJ1-2	CASSQASTGLGGYTF
TRBV7-9	NA	TRBJ1-2	CASSLDGGYTF
TRBV30	NA	TRBJ2-1	CAWSDPGGARVYNEQFF
TRBV5-1	TRBD2	TRBJ2-1	CASVLLEGGSNEQFF
TRBV18	NA	TRBJ1-3	CASSAGPVSSGNTIYF
TRBV18	NA	TRBJ2-2	CASSPPSRANTGELFF
TRBV7-2	TRBD2	TRBJ2-2	CASSLALAGTGELFF
TRBV2	NA	TRBJ2-3	CASSGDNTDTQYF
TRBV25-1	NA	TRBJ1-5	CASSEPGAAQPQHF
TRBV11-2	NA	TRBJ2-1	CASSPRVRDEQFF
TRBV6-5	TRBD1	TRBJ2-7	CASSPDRGHYEQYF
TRBV18	NA	TRBJ2-7	CASSPSGTPVYEQYF
TRBV28	NA	TRBJ2-5	CASSPPPTETQYF